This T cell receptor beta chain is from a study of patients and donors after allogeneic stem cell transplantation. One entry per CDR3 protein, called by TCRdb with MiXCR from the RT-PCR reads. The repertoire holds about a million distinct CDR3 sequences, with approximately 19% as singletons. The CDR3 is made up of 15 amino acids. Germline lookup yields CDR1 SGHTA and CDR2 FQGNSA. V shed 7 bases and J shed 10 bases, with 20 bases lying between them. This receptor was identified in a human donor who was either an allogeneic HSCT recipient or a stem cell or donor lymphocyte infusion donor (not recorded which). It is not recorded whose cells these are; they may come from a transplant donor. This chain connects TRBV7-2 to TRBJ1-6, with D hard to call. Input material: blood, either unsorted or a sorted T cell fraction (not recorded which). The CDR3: CASTLTAGPLSPLHF. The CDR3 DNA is TGTGCCAGCACACTCACGGCCGGCCCATTGTCACCCCTCCACTTT.